This TCR beta chain was recovered during a study of OX40 agonist ivuxolimab in advanced cancers. Broader study findings: Specificity for antigen went undetermined in the expanded peripheral T cells. At doses 0.1 to 3.0 mg/kg, CD4+ and CD8+ clones expanded.

Collection of blood occurred at baseline, at cycle 4 day 1, and at cycle 7 day 1. There are 13 residues in the CDR3. Trimming took 2 bases from V and 4 from J, leaving 6 bases between them. Germline V lookup: CDR1 LNHDA, CDR2 SQIVND (reference sequence). The assay was immunoSEQ multiplex PCR, and TCRdb's table has in-frame clones only and misses some. This table holds more than 45,000 clones, 92% found once. This clone was seen a few times. Its antigen is not identified. Sample: CD4+ or CD8+ T cells sorted from blood, taken in a trial of the OX40 agonist ivuxolimab. V and J are TRBV19 and TRBJ1-3; D not resolved. The clonotype originates from an adult with an advanced solid tumor such as melanoma, head and neck, liver or kidney cancer. CDR3 residues: CASSITIGNTIYF. CDR3 in DNA: TGTGCCAGTAGTATAACGATCGGAAACACCATATATTTT. Based on the CDR3 plus reference TRBV19 and TRBJ1-3, the full variable domain is DGGITQSPKYLFRKEGQNVTLSCEQNLNHDAMYWYRQDPGQGLRLIYYSQIVNDFQKGDIAEGYSVSREKKESFPLTVTSAQKNPTAFYLCASSITIGNTIYFGEGSWLTVV.